These T cell receptor beta chains were read from a single sample in a study of CD8 T cells in ankylosing spondylitis. From the 5' RACE reads, TCRdb called clonotypes with MiXCR, one entry per CDR3 protein. Of more than 400,000 distinct CDR3 sequences listed, about 5.2% are singletons. Sequencing was performed on blood, either unsorted or a sorted T cell fraction (not recorded which). These TCRs come from a male donor with ankylosing spondylitis. CDR3s include the opening cysteine and the closing phenylalanine or tryptophan. The order of the fields is J gene, D gene, V gene, clone size, CDR3 protein, CDR3 DNA. A D gene is named only where the DNA matches it firmly. Size is omitted from some rows. Given values are once, few, many or a class for expanded clones.

j_call: TRBJ1-6
d_call: .
v_call: TRBV20-1
clone_size: many
cdr3_aa: CSARDWLRGGSPLHF
cdr3_nt: TGCAGTGCTAGAGATTGGCTTCGGGGAGGTTCACCCCTCCACTTT

j_call: TRBJ2-7
d_call: .
v_call: TRBV4-3
clone_size: few
cdr3_aa: CASSRLPQTGSEQYF
cdr3_nt: TGCGCCAGCAGTCGCCTGCCGCAGACTGGGAGCGAGCAGTACTTC

j_call: TRBJ2-3
d_call: .
v_call: TRBV4-3
clone_size: many
cdr3_aa: CASSQVPDTQYF
cdr3_nt: TGCGCCAGCAGCCAAGTCCCGGATACGCAGTATTTT

j_call: TRBJ1-6
d_call: .
v_call: TRBV9
clone_size: many
cdr3_aa: CASSSRGATDSPLHF
cdr3_nt: TGTGCCAGCAGCTCACGGGGGGCCACCGATTCACCCCTCCACTTT

j_call: TRBJ2-1
d_call: .
v_call: TRBV3-1
clone_size: few
cdr3_aa: CASSQVGRQYNEQFF
cdr3_nt: TGTGCCAGCAGCCAAGTTGGGAGACAGTACAATGAGCAGTTCTTC

j_call: TRBJ2-7
d_call: .
v_call: TRBV20-1
clone_size: many
cdr3_aa: CSARVGPLYSYEQYF
cdr3_nt: TGCAGTGCTAGAGTAGGACCCCTTTACTCCTACGAGCAGTACTTC

j_call: TRBJ2-7
d_call: .
v_call: TRBV4-1
clone_size: many
cdr3_aa: CASSQAGPPLYYEQYF
cdr3_nt: TGCGCCAGCAGCCAGGCCGGGCCCCCCCTATACTACGAGCAGTACTTC

j_call: TRBJ2-1
d_call: .
v_call: TRBV5-1
clone_size: many
cdr3_aa: CASSFDYYNEQFF
cdr3_nt: TGCGCCAGCAGCTTCGACTACTACAATGAGCAGTTCTTC

j_call: TRBJ1-6
d_call: TRBD1
v_call: TRBV6-5
clone_size: many
cdr3_aa: CASSYSRGQVFNSPLHF
cdr3_nt: TGTGCCAGCAGTTACTCGAGAGGACAGGTTTTTAATTCACCCCTCCACTTT

j_call: TRBJ1-1
d_call: .
v_call: TRBV7-9
clone_size: many
cdr3_aa: CASSLYELVGKPTEAFF
cdr3_nt: TGTGCCAGCAGCTTATACGAATTGGTGGGCAAACCCACTGAAGCTTTCTTT

j_call: TRBJ1-4
d_call: .
v_call: TRBV7-8
clone_size: few
cdr3_aa: CASSLGSGLPEKLFF
cdr3_nt: TGTGCCAGCAGCTTAGGTTCGGGGCTCCCGGAAAAACTGTTTTTT

j_call: TRBJ2-2
d_call: .
v_call: TRBV11-1
clone_size: few
cdr3_aa: CASSLYDRSTGELFF
cdr3_nt: TGTGCCAGCAGCTTATATGATCGGAGCACCGGGGAGCTGTTTTTT

j_call: TRBJ2-7
d_call: .
v_call: TRBV27
clone_size: many
cdr3_aa: CASSLRGPYEQYF
cdr3_nt: TGTGCCAGCAGTTTAAGGGGTCCCTACGAGCAGTACTTC

j_call: TRBJ2-1
d_call: TRBD1
v_call: TRBV6-2/TRBV6-3
clone_size: .
cdr3_aa: CASSYSTGNEQFF
cdr3_nt: TGTGCCAGCAGTTACTCGACAGGGAATGAGCAGTTCTTC

j_call: TRBJ2-1
d_call: .
v_call: TRBV20-1
clone_size: many
cdr3_aa: CSARDLATDDNEQFF
cdr3_nt: TGCAGTGCTAGAGATCTCGCGACAGACGACAATGAGCAGTTCTTC

j_call: TRBJ2-7
d_call: .
v_call: TRBV6-1
clone_size: many
cdr3_aa: CASRTSASLEYEQYF
cdr3_nt: TGTGCCAGCAGAACCTCGGCCTCCCTCGAGTACGAGCAGTACTTC

j_call: TRBJ2-4
d_call: .
v_call: TRBV11-2
clone_size: .
cdr3_aa: CASSLGEGWKNIQYF
cdr3_nt: TGTGCCAGCAGCTTAGGCGAAGGTTGGAAAAACATTCAGTACTTC

j_call: TRBJ1-2
d_call: .
v_call: TRBV12-5
clone_size: many
cdr3_aa: CASGFNRGGGYTF
cdr3_nt: TGTGCTAGTGGTTTTAACAGAGGGGGTGGCTACACCTTC

j_call: TRBJ2-7
d_call: TRBD1
v_call: TRBV4-3
clone_size: many
cdr3_aa: CASSQSEGAYEQYF
cdr3_nt: TGCGCCAGCAGCCAATCAGAGGGGGCGTACGAGCAGTACTTC

j_call: TRBJ2-7
d_call: .
v_call: TRBV24-1
clone_size: many
cdr3_aa: CATSDRQVYEQYF
cdr3_nt: TGTGCCACCAGTGATCGACAGGTGTACGAGCAGTACTTC

j_call: TRBJ2-2
d_call: TRBD2
v_call: TRBV12-3/TRBV12-4
clone_size: .
cdr3_aa: CTISFRLAGVPRDGELFF
cdr3_nt: TGTACCATCAGTTTCCGACTAGCGGGGGTCCCAAGGGACGGGGAGCTGTTTTTT

j_call: TRBJ1-2
d_call: TRBD1
v_call: TRBV3-1
clone_size: many
cdr3_aa: CASSHGDRANYGYTF
cdr3_nt: TGTGCCAGCAGCCACGGGGACAGGGCTAACTATGGCTACACCTTC

j_call: TRBJ1-4
d_call: .
v_call: TRBV29-1
clone_size: many
cdr3_aa: CSVLERVANEKLFF
cdr3_nt: TGCAGCGTCCTGGAGAGGGTAGCTAATGAAAAACTGTTTTTT

j_call: TRBJ2-5
d_call: .
v_call: TRBV9
clone_size: many
cdr3_aa: CASSPRDPTGETQYF
cdr3_nt: TGTGCCAGCAGCCCCCGGGACCCCACAGGGGAGACCCAGTACTTC

j_call: TRBJ2-1
d_call: TRBD2
v_call: TRBV28
clone_size: .
cdr3_aa: CASSLMNAGAGGDNEQFF
cdr3_nt: TGTGCCAGCAGTTTAATGAATGCAGGGGCGGGGGGGGACAATGAGCAGTTCTTC

j_call: TRBJ2-1
d_call: TRBD2
v_call: TRBV11-2
clone_size: many
cdr3_aa: CASSYPTGTSGGTSSYNEQFF
cdr3_nt: TGTGCCAGCAGCTACCCTACCGGGACTAGCGGGGGGACGAGCTCCTACAATGAGCAGTTCTTC

j_call: TRBJ2-4
d_call: .
v_call: TRBV19
clone_size: many
cdr3_aa: CASSILGQWNIQYF
cdr3_nt: TGTGCCAGTAGTATACTAGGGCAGTGGAACATTCAGTACTTC

j_call: TRBJ1-1
d_call: .
v_call: TRBV3-1
clone_size: many
cdr3_aa: CASSLYGDVEAFF
cdr3_nt: TGTGCCAGCAGCCTCTACGGGGACGTTGAAGCTTTCTTT

j_call: TRBJ2-2
d_call: TRBD1
v_call: TRBV20-1
clone_size: .
cdr3_aa: CSAIPGTGVVGELFF
cdr3_nt: TGCAGTGCTATACCCGGGACAGGGGTGGTCGGGGAGCTGTTTTTT

j_call: TRBJ2-5
d_call: .
v_call: TRBV11-2
clone_size: many
cdr3_aa: CASSLGALHQETQYF
cdr3_nt: TGTGCCAGCAGCTTAGGAGCATTGCATCAAGAGACCCAGTACTTC

j_call: TRBJ2-2
d_call: TRBD2
v_call: TRBV9
clone_size: many
cdr3_aa: CASSVPGTSANTGELFF
cdr3_nt: TGTGCCAGCAGCGTACCCGGGACTAGCGCTAACACCGGGGAGCTGTTTTTT

j_call: TRBJ2-7
d_call: .
v_call: TRBV20-1
clone_size: many
cdr3_aa: CSASNGALNGQYF
cdr3_nt: TGCAGTGCTTCGAACGGAGCTCTTAATGGGCAGTACTTC

j_call: TRBJ2-3
d_call: .
v_call: TRBV9
clone_size: .
cdr3_aa: CASNSLLSGTDTQYF
cdr3_nt: TGTGCCAGCAACAGCCTCCTATCGGGCACAGATACGCAGTATTTT

j_call: TRBJ2-1
d_call: .
v_call: TRBV7-8
clone_size: many
cdr3_aa: CASSLVRGEQFF
cdr3_nt: TGTGCCAGCAGCTTAGTCCGCGGGGAGCAGTTCTTC

j_call: TRBJ2-4
d_call: .
v_call: TRBV18
clone_size: many
cdr3_aa: CASSPYTDGDIQYF
cdr3_nt: TGTGCCAGCTCACCATATACTGACGGGGACATTCAGTACTTC

j_call: TRBJ2-1
d_call: .
v_call: TRBV10-3
clone_size: many
cdr3_aa: CAISGAGSYNEQFF
cdr3_nt: TGTGCCATCAGTGGGGCGGGCTCCTACAATGAGCAGTTCTTC

j_call: TRBJ1-1
d_call: .
v_call: TRBV6-1
clone_size: many
cdr3_aa: CASRITGIMNTEAFF
cdr3_nt: TGTGCCAGCAGAATTACCGGGATCATGAACACTGAAGCTTTCTTT

j_call: TRBJ1-1
d_call: .
v_call: TRBV5-1
clone_size: many
cdr3_aa: CASSLGGMFQREAFF
cdr3_nt: TGCGCCAGCAGCTTGGGGGGAATGTTCCAACGGGAAGCTTTCTTT

j_call: TRBJ1-5
d_call: .
v_call: TRBV6-1
clone_size: many
cdr3_aa: CASTLSGFQPQHF
cdr3_nt: TGTGCCAGCACCCTGAGTGGGTTCCAGCCCCAGCATTTT

j_call: TRBJ1-1
d_call: .
v_call: TRBV20-1
clone_size: few
cdr3_aa: CSATSARYHTEAFF
cdr3_nt: TGCAGTGCTACCTCCGCTAGGTACCACACTGAAGCTTTCTTT

j_call: TRBJ2-2
d_call: TRBD1
v_call: TRBV6-1
clone_size: many
cdr3_aa: CASSRKGAYTGELFF
cdr3_nt: TGTGCCAGCAGTCGAAAGGGGGCGTACACCGGGGAGCTGTTTTTT

j_call: TRBJ2-2
d_call: .
v_call: TRBV18
clone_size: few
cdr3_aa: CASSLLGHMNTGELFF
cdr3_nt: TGTGCCAGCTCTCTCCTGGGACATATGAACACCGGGGAGCTGTTTTTT

j_call: TRBJ2-7
d_call: .
v_call: TRBV28
clone_size: many
cdr3_aa: CASRTGQYSSYEQYF
cdr3_nt: TGTGCCAGCAGAACAGGACAGTACTCCTCCTACGAGCAGTACTTC

j_call: TRBJ2-3
d_call: TRBD1
v_call: TRBV25-1
clone_size: many
cdr3_aa: CASSELGRGRGTDTQYF
cdr3_nt: TGTGCCAGCAGTGAGTTGGGCAGGGGGCGCGGCACAGATACGCAGTATTTT

j_call: TRBJ2-1
d_call: .
v_call: TRBV20-1
clone_size: many
cdr3_aa: CSAASSYNEQFF
cdr3_nt: TGCAGTGCTGCTAGCTCCTACAATGAGCAGTTCTTC

j_call: TRBJ2-7
d_call: TRBD2
v_call: TRBV5-1
clone_size: many
cdr3_aa: CASKGGLADSYEQYF
cdr3_nt: TGCGCCAGCAAGGGTGGACTAGCGGACTCCTACGAGCAGTACTTC

j_call: TRBJ2-3
d_call: TRBD2
v_call: TRBV4-3
clone_size: many
cdr3_aa: CASSQETSEYQYF
cdr3_nt: TGCGCCAGCAGCCAAGAGACTAGCGAATATCAGTATTTT

j_call: TRBJ2-1
d_call: TRBD2
v_call: TRBV27
clone_size: .
cdr3_aa: CASTQFGIAGGPRSYNEQFF
cdr3_nt: TGTGCCAGCACCCAGTTTGGCATAGCGGGGGGGCCGAGGTCCTACAATGAGCAGTTCTTC